This is a list of T cell receptor beta chains from one sample in a study of human T cells and chemical hapten exposure. From the RACE reads, TCRdb called clonotypes with MiXCR, one entry per CDR3 protein. The sample lists about 60,000 distinct CDR3 sequences; about 9.3% were seen once. The sample consisted of whole blood, taken in connection with sensitization to the hapten diphenylcyclopropenone (DPC). These TCRs come from a middle-aged woman with alopecia areata. Some clones in this sample may be carry-over from other donors' samples. Each CDR3 is given with its conserved first and last residue. The order of the fields is clone size, V gene, D gene, J gene, CDR3 DNA, CDR3 protein. D genes are given only for firm matches. The size field is filled for only some rows; it gives once, few, many or a size class.

few,TRBV28,.,TRBJ2-7,TGTGCCAGCCGTCCCGGAGGGGGCCACGAGCAGTACTTC,CASRPGGGHEQYF
.,TRBV20-1,.,TRBJ2-7,TGCAGTGCTAGAGAGCGGGACAGTCACTACGAGCAGTACTTC,CSARERDSHYEQYF
many,TRBV27,.,TRBJ1-6,TGTGCCAGCACCCGGACACGCGGATATAATTCACCCCTCCACTTT,CASTRTRGYNSPLHF
few,TRBV28,.,TRBJ2-3,TGTGCCAGCAGTCCCTCTAGCCGCCCCACAGATACGCAGTATTTT,CASSPSSRPTDTQYF
.,TRBV10-3,.,TRBJ2-7,TGTGCCATCAGTGAGGTAGTCGGGGAGCAGTACTTC,CAISEVVGEQYF
many,TRBV6-2/TRBV6-3,.,TRBJ1-5,TGTGCCAGCAGTTACTCGACTAGGGGGGGTCAGCCCCAGCATTTT,CASSYSTRGGQPQHF
many,TRBV29-1,.,TRBJ1-1,TGCAGCGTTGCAGGTCGTATGAACACTGAAGCTTTCTTT,CSVAGRMNTEAFF
many,TRBV20-1,.,TRBJ2-3,TGCAGTGCAAAGATGCCTTTATTAAGCACAGATACGCAGTATTTT,CSAKMPLLSTDTQYF
many,TRBV29-1,.,TRBJ1-1,TGCAGCGTACAGGGGAACACTGAAGCTTTCTTT,CSVQGNTEAFF
many,TRBV12-3/TRBV12-4,TRBD1,TRBJ2-7,TGTGCCAGCAGTTTGGGACAGTTCTACGAGCAGTACTTC,CASSLGQFYEQYF
many,TRBV5-5,TRBD2,TRBJ2-1,TGTGCCAGCAGCTGGGTCCTGGCGGGGGGCCCCCTCCTCATTGGTGAGCAGTTCTTC,CASSWVLAGGPLLIGEQFF
.,TRBV20-1,.,TRBJ1-1,TGCAGTGCTAGGTTCCGAGGGGGGCGCACTGAAGCTTTCTTT,CSARFRGGRTEAFF
many,TRBV6-2/TRBV6-3,.,TRBJ1-1,TGTGCCAGCAGTTACAGGAACACTGAAGCTTTCTTT,CASSYRNTEAFF
.,TRBV4-2,TRBD2,TRBJ2-7,TGTGCCAGCAGCCAACGCTGGACTAGCGGTTACGAGCAGTACTTC,CASSQRWTSGYEQYF
few,TRBV28,.,TRBJ1-2,TGTGCCAGCAGCCCACAAAGGGACTATGGCTACACCTTC,CASSPQRDYGYTF
.,TRBV12-3/TRBV12-4,.,TRBJ2-3,TGTGCCAGCAGATACTCGGGACTCGGCACAGATACGCAGTATTTT,CASRYSGLGTDTQYF
many,TRBV25-1,.,TRBJ1-1,TGTGCCAGCAGTGAATCGAAAGGTATAGGCACTGAAGCTTTCTTT,CASSESKGIGTEAFF
many,TRBV19,.,TRBJ2-7,TGTGCCACTGAGGGCCAGCCCGACGAGCAGTACTTC,CATEGQPDEQYF
few,TRBV4-2,TRBD2,TRBJ2-7,TGTGCCAGCAGCCAAGAAATGCTAGCGGGGGGACTTACGTACGAGCAGTACTTC,CASSQEMLAGGLTYEQYF
.,TRBV2,TRBD1,TRBJ1-1,TGTGCCAGCAGTATATACGGCCAGGACAGGGCTGAAGCTTTCTTT,CASSIYGQDRAEAFF
many,TRBV11-3,TRBD1,TRBJ2-3,TGTGCCAGCAGCCGACAGGGTAACACAGATACGCAGTATTTT,CASSRQGNTDTQYF